Listed here are 16 T cell receptor beta chains from one sample, sequenced in a study of T cell responses to AZD1222 COVID-19 vaccine. Profiling relied on immunoSEQ multiplex PCR, and the TCRdb table lists in-frame clones only, not all of them. The table includes 150,000 to 200,000 clones, 85% to 90% detected once. The sample was peripheral blood, taken 28 days after the second dose of the MenACWY control vaccine. These receptors were obtained from an adult who received the MenACWY meningococcal vaccine as a control.

This clone was counted once. V and J are TRBV28 and TRBJ2-7, with D unresolved. Between the trimmed V and J ends, which lost 9 bases and 0 bases, there was a span of 12 bases. This CDR3 region has 13 residues. The V gene's germline CDR1 is MDHEN and CDR2 SYDVKM. CDR3 in amino acids: CASRHSSSYEQYF. The CDR3 nucleotides are TGTGCCAGTAGACACTCGAGCTCCTACGAGCAGTACTTC.

The chain combines TRBV20-1 with TRBJ2-1; D is unclear. V lost 5 bases, J lost 9 bases, and 11 bases lay in between. The CDR3 spans 11 residues. Germline CDR1 DFQATT, CDR2 SNEGSKA (reference sequence). The CDR3 here is CSAHLRTEQFF. The CDR3 DNA sequence: TGCAGTGCTCACCTCCGCACTGAGCAGTTCTTC.

The genes are TRBV7-2 and TRBJ1-2; D gene unclear. With 1 base removed from V and 6 bases from J, the gap between germline ends came to 15 bases. Germline CDR1 and CDR2: SGHTA and FQGNSA. This CDR3 region has 15 residues. The CDR3 region has the DNA TGTGCCAGCAGCTTAGGGCTGACGGATGGTGATGGCTACACCTTC. It yields the protein CASSLGLTDGDGYTF.

The gene calls are TRBV5-5 and TRBJ1-4; possible D gene TRBD1, 5 bases. The CDR3 runs to 15 residues. V was cut by 0 bases and J by 4 bases, with 10 bases left in between. The germline V gene has CDR1 SGHKS and CDR2 YYEKEE (reference sequence). The CDR3 bases are TGTGCCAGCAGCTTGGTAGGGGCCGGTAATGAAAAACTGTTTTTT. Translation gives CASSLVGAGNEKLFF. Complete variable domain (other parts from reference TRBV5-5 and TRBJ1-4): DAGVTQSPTHLIKTRGQQVTLRCSPISGHKSVSWYQQVLGQGPQFIFQYYEKEERGRGNFPDRFSARQFPNYSSELNVNALLLGDSALYLCASSLVGAGNEKLFFGSGTQLSVL.

V usage is TRBV2 and J usage is TRBJ1-1; D remains unclear. Trimming stripped 7 bases from V and 1 base from J, with 13 bases between. The germline V gene has CDR1 SNHLY and CDR2 FYNNEI. CDR3 length: 14 amino acids. CDR3 amino acids: CASTRQTGNTEAFF. DNA of the CDR3: TGTGCCAGCACCCGACAAACGGGGAACACTGAAGCTTTCTTT.

The chain carries TRBV28 and TRBJ1-2; D gene uncertain. This CDR3 is 14 amino acids long. V dropped 4 bases and J dropped 7 bases, with 16 bases sitting between them. Germline assignment: CDR1 MDHEN and CDR2 SYDVKM. Here the CDR3 reads CASSSPDRAGGYTF. CDR3 nucleotide sequence: TGTGCCAGCAGTTCCCCAGATAGGGCGGGTGGCTACACCTTC.

The genes are TRBV6-5 and TRBJ2-7; a weak D match, TRBD1 (7 bases). Germline V gene data show CDR1 as MNHEY and CDR2 as SVGAGI. The CDR3 contains 15 residues. V gave up 8 bases and J gave up 8 bases, with 25 bases separating them. The CDR3 DNA is TGTGCCAGCCTAGTCGGGGCGGGACAGACTACGAAGCAGTACTTC. Translated: CASLVGAGQTTKQYF.

The chain joins TRBV4-1 to TRBJ1-5; tentative D call: TRBD1 (5 bases). This CDR3 region has 16 residues. The V gene lost 0 bases and the J gene lost 4 bases, with 13 bases spanning the gap. In germline, CDR1 is MGHRA, CDR2 YSYEKL. CDR3 loop: CASSQDRGQPNQPQHF. Here the CDR3 DNA reads TGCGCCAGCAGCCAAGATAGGGGCCAGCCAAATCAGCCCCAGCATTTT.

This rearrangement joins TRBV6-5 to TRBJ2-7, with 8 nucleotides matching TRBD1. The CDR3 covers 13 residues. The V segment lost 8 bases and the J segment 6 bases; nucleotides outside the gene matches: 9. Per the germline V gene, CDR1 is MNHEY and CDR2 is SVGAGI. The CDR3 sequence is CASAKDRGGEQYF. The DNA for the CDR3 is TGTGCCAGCGCCAAAGACAGGGGAGGCGAGCAGTACTTC.

The chain recombines TRBV9 with TRBJ1-5; D not resolved. From germline, CDR1 is SGDLS and CDR2 YYNGEE. There are 15 residues in the CDR3. V lost 3 bases to trimming and J lost 0 bases, with 10 bases between them. CDR3 sequence (DNA): TGTGCCAGCAGCGCTGGAGCCTTTAGCAATCAGCCCCAGCATTTT. Protein sequence: CASSAGAFSNQPQHF.

The CDR3 DNA reads TGTGCCAGCAGCTTACAAAGGGGAAGTTTCAATGACGATACGCAGTATTTT. Protein sequence: CASSLQRGSFNDDTQYF. This chain links TRBV7-9 with TRBJ2-3, with D possibly TRBD1 on 5 matching bases. Germline values: CDR1 SEHNR, CDR2 FQNEAQ (reference sequence). V shed 2 bases and J shed 6 bases, with 21 bases lying between them. The CDR3 contains 17 residues.

This chain connects TRBV30 to TRBJ2-5, with D unresolved. This CDR3 spans 14 amino acids. Between the trimmed V and J ends, which lost 0 bases and 2 bases, there was a span of 10 bases. CDR1 and CDR2 from the germline V gene are GTSNPN and SVGIG (reference sequence). CDR3 region: CAWSVGPRQETQYF. In nucleotides, the CDR3 is TGTGCCTGGAGTGTAGGGCCTAGACAAGAGACCCAGTACTTC.

This clone has only a few counts. The chain uses TRBV9 and TRBJ1-5; weak D call: TRBD1 (5 bases). The V gene's germline CDR1 is SGDLS and CDR2 YYNGEE. Trimming cost V 4 bases and J 5 bases, with 16 bases left between them. The CDR3 contains 15 residues. CDR3 in DNA: TGTGCCAGCAGCCCTAATCCAACAGGCTATCAGCCCCAGCATTTT. Translation: CASSPNPTGYQPQHF.

The V call is TRBV7-9, the J call TRBJ2-7; 10 positions agree with TRBD1. The J segment lost 2 bases and the V segment lost 8 bases, leaving 3 bases of the junction unmatched. CDR3 size: 13 residues. Germline V lookup: CDR1 SEHNR, CDR2 FQNEAQ (reference sequence). CDR3 region: CASATGGPYEQYF. The CDR3 nucleotides are TGTGCCAGCGCGACAGGGGGCCCCTACGAGCAGTACTTC.

The V call is TRBV15, the J call TRBJ1-3; 7 bases are shared with TRBD1. This CDR3 contains 15 residues. Germline V CDR1 and CDR2: LNHNV, YYDKDF (reference sequence). Losses at the gene ends were 8 bases for V and 0 bases for J; bases not matched to a gene: 7. As DNA, the CDR3 is TGTGCCACCGCAACAGGGGACAACTCTGGAAACACCATATATTTT. Translating gives CATATGDNSGNTIYF.

The rearrangement uses TRBV29-1 and TRBJ2-3; 9 bases align to TRBD2. V dropped 6 bases and J dropped 2; count of bases not matched to a gene: 3. Per the germline V gene, CDR1 is SQVTM and CDR2 is ANQGSEA. The CDR3 totals 13 residues. The CDR3 sequence: CSVTSGDTDTQYF. CDR3 nucleotide sequence: TGCAGCGTGACTAGCGGAGACACAGATACGCAGTATTTT.